Listed below are T cell receptor beta chains from one sample, sequenced in a study of CD8+ T cells in alopecia areata. Libraries were prepared by immunoSEQ multiplex PCR; TCRdb keeps only in-frame clonotypes and omits some of them. The sample shows 140,000 to 150,000 clones, nearly 55% of them seen only once. The sample was CD8+ T cells sorted from blood, taken at week 4, from a patient treated with tofacitinib. The receptor set was obtained from a human donor with alopecia areata. CDR3s include the opening cysteine and the closing phenylalanine or tryptophan. The D gene is left open where the match is weak. Clone size is stated in some rows and not others, as once, few, many or a class when expanded.

size	D	V	J	DNA	CDR3
-	-	TRBV29-1	TRBJ2-1	TGCAGCGTTGTTCGGGGGAACAATGAGCAGTTCTTC	CSVVRGNNEQFF
-	TRBD2	TRBV7-9	TRBJ2-5	TGTGCCAGCAAGGGAGGGTACGAGACCCAGTACTTC	CASKGGYETQYF
-	TRBD1	TRBV27	TRBJ2-5	TGTGCCACCGGGACAGGTGGGCGAGAGACCCAGTACTTC	CATGTGGRETQYF
-	-	TRBV15	TRBJ1-1	TGTGCCACCAGGACAGTGAACACTGAAGCTTTCTTT	CATRTVNTEAFF
few	TRBD1	TRBV7-8	TRBJ2-7	TGTGCCAGCAGCTTAGGGACAGGGCCGCCTTACTTC	CASSLGTGPPYF
-	-	TRBV7-2	TRBJ2-5	TGTGCCAGCAGCTCCCAAAGATGGGAGACCCAGTACTTC	CASSSQRWETQYF
-	TRBD2	TRBV15	TRBJ2-7	TGTGCCACCAGCAGAGATTCCGGGGGGGAGCACTACGAGCAGTACTTC	CATSRDSGGEHYEQYF
-	-	TRBV2	TRBJ2-3	TGTGCCAGCAGTGATCACTCAACAACCACAGATACGCAGTATTTT	CASSDHSTTTDTQYF
once	-	TRBV9	TRBJ2-5	TGTGCCAGCAGCGTCTTAGGGGCCCCTCGACAAGAGACCCAGTACTTC	CASSVLGAPRQETQYF
few	TRBD1	TRBV29-1	TRBJ2-1	TGCAGCGTATCGAGCGAGGGGGCGAGAGAGCAGTTCTTC	CSVSSEGAREQFF
-	-	TRBV27	TRBJ2-7	TGTGCCACCAAACAGGGAGGGAGCTACGAGCAGTACTTC	CATKQGGSYEQYF
-	-	TRBV19	TRBJ1-5	TGTGCCAGTAGTCAGTGGCATCAGCCCCAGCATTTT	CASSQWHQPQHF
-	TRBD1	TRBV5-4	TRBJ2-6	TGTGCCAGCAGCGCGGTGGACAGGGGGGGCTCTGGGGCCAACGTCCTGACTTTC	CASSAVDRGGSGANVLTF
-	-	TRBV4-3	TRBJ2-5	TGCGCCAGCAGCCAGGAAATTCGAGGGGAAGGGAACCAAGAGACCCAGTACTTC	CASSQEIRGEGNQETQYF
-	-	TRBV15	TRBJ2-7	TGTGCCACCTTTGGGCGGGCCCTTACCTACGAGCAGTACTTC	CATFGRALTYEQYF
-	-	TRBV4-2	TRBJ1-2	TGTGCCAGCAGCGAACCTGGGGGTTGGGATGGTGGCTACACCTTC	CASSEPGGWDGGYTF
-	TRBD1	TRBV5-6	TRBJ1-4	TGTGCCAGCAGCTTGACAGGGGCTAATGAAAAACTGTTTTTT	CASSLTGANEKLFF
few	-	TRBV7-2	TRBJ2-3	TGTGCCAGCAGCCGCGACGGGAAGGATACGCAGTATTTT	CASSRDGKDTQYF
-	-	TRBV19	TRBJ2-1	TGTGCCAGTAGTCCGGGACTCAACGGACCCGATGAGCAGTTCTTC	CASSPGLNGPDEQFF
-	-	TRBV13	TRBJ2-3	TGTGCCAGCAGCTTAGGCCGCACAGATACGCAGTATTTT	CASSLGRTDTQYF
-	-	TRBV30	TRBJ1-2	TGTGCCTGGAGGGGGAAAGGGGAGCCGTTCTTCTTC	CAWRGKGEPFFF
-	-	TRBV30	TRBJ1-1	TGTGCCTGGAGCGACTACAGGGTGGTCACTGAAGCTTTCTTT	CAWSDYRVVTEAFF
-	-	TRBV7-9	TRBJ1-1	TGTGCCAGCAGCCACCTCGGGCCGGAGGGGACTGAAGCTTTCTTT	CASSHLGPEGTEAFF
-	TRBD2	TRBV29-1	TRBJ2-7	TGCAGCGCCACCGGGACTAGCGGGGAGACCTACGAGCAGTACTTC	CSATGTSGETYEQYF
-	TRBD1	TRBV30	TRBJ1-2	TGTGCCTGGAGTGTAGGGGACAGCAGGGGCTACACCTTC	CAWSVGDSRGYTF
-	-	TRBV20-1	TRBJ1-2	TGCAGTACAGCACATGGCTACACCTTC	CSTAHGYTF
-	-	TRBV4-1	TRBJ2-7	TGTGCCAGCAGCCAACGTCAGAACGAGCAGTACTTC	CASSQRQNEQYF
-	TRBD1	TRBV19	TRBJ1-1	TGTGCCAGTAGTGGGGACAGGGAAGCGGATGAAGCTTTCTTT	CASSGDREADEAFF
-	-	TRBV7-9	TRBJ1-6	TGTGCCAGCAGCCGCTTGGGGCAGACAGGAGCATATAATTCACCCCTCCACTTT	CASSRLGQTGAYNSPLHF
-	-	TRBV6-5	TRBJ1-2	TGTGCCAGCAGCCCTGCCTTGCTCTATGGCTACACCTTC	CASSPALLYGYTF
-	-	TRBV30	TRBJ2-7	TGTGCCTGGAGTTCAGGGGGGAGCTACGAGCAGTACTTC	CAWSSGGSYEQYF
-	-	TRBV5-1	TRBJ1-2	TGCGCCAGCCGCCGAGAACAGGGAGTCCTTGGCTACACCTTC	CASRREQGVLGYTF
-	-	TRBV2	TRBJ2-7	TGTGCCAGCACCCACAGGGACGGAACCCACGAGCAGTACTTC	CASTHRDGTHEQYF
-	-	TRBV30	TRBJ2-4	TGTGCCTGGGGGAGGCAAAACATTCAGTACTTC	CAWGRQNIQYF
-	TRBD2	TRBV9	TRBJ2-5	TGTGCCAGCAGCCACCCCGTAGCGGGGAACCAAGAGACCCAGTACTTC	CASSHPVAGNQETQYF
-	-	TRBV4-1	TRBJ1-2	TGCGCCAGCAGCCAAGATCAAGTGGGCCAACCCGGCGGCGGCTACACCTTC	CASSQDQVGQPGGGYTF
-	-	TRBV27	TRBJ1-1	TGTGCCAGCAGCCCGACCGGGGCGAACACTGAAGCTTTCTTT	CASSPTGANTEAFF